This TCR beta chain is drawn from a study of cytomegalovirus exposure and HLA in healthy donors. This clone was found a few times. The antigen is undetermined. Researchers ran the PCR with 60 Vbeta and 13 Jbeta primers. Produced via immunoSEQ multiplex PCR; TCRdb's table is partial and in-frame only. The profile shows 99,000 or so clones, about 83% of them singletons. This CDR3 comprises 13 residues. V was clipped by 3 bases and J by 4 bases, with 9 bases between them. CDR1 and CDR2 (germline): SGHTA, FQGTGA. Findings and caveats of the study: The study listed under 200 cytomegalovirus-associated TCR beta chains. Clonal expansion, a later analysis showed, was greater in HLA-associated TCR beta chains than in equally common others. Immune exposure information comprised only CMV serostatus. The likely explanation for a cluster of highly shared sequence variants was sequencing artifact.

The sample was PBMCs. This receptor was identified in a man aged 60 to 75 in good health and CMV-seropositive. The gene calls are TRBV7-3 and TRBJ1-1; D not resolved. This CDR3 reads CASSLAQSTEAFF. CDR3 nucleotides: TGTGCCAGCAGCTTGGCACAATCCACTGAAGCTTTCTTT.